The T cell receptor (beta chain) described here comes from a study of blood T cell repertoires in COVID-19. Study-wide context: Italy, Spain and the United States were the sources of the convalescent and acute COVID-19 samples. PBMCs, B-cell-depleted T cells, or T cells were the source of the cDNA or gDNA that made up the material.

Authors' analysis steps: Nucleated cell number was recorded as an estimate derived from reference gene primer amplification. The table came from immunoSEQ multiplex PCR; TCRdb's copy has only in-frame clones and leaves some out. Clonal size and the V and J genes are those of that table, whereas D and trimming came from the DNA. The repertoire has 350,000 or so clones, around four fifths of them found once; the top ten carry 2.5% to 3%. The CDR3 has 13 amino acids. V lost 6 bases to trimming and J lost 0 bases, with 9 bases between them. Sequencing was carried out using peripheral blood. The sequence was obtained from a young man with active or convalescent COVID-19. The genes are TRBV12-3 or TRBV12-4 and TRBJ2-7, with D possibly being TRBD2 (6 bases). CDR3 residues: CASSRTNSYEQYF. The CDR3 bases are TGTGCCAGCAGCCGGACTAACTCCTACGAGCAGTACTTC.